These 28 T cell receptor beta chains came from one sample sequenced in a study of shared clonotypes between healthy human individuals. Method: immunoSEQ multiplex PCR; TCRdb's copy keeps in-frame clones and lacks some. This table holds more than 900,000 clones, around three quarters found once. The sequenced material came from memory CD4+ T cells from PBMCs. Sample subset: CD45RA-negative fraction. These receptors all come from a young man in good health. Some clones in this sample may be carry-over from other donors' samples.

The V and J genes are TRBV2 and TRBJ1-2, with 8 bases identical to TRBD1. V was clipped by 6 bases and J by 6 bases; unmatched bases: 6. This CDR3 is 13 amino acids long. The germline V gene has CDR1 SNHLY and CDR2 FYNNEI. The CDR3 region has the DNA TGTGCCAGCAGGGCCCCGACAGGGGATGGCTACACCTTC. Residues: CASRAPTGDGYTF.

The CDR3 protein is CASTRGGGDEQFF. The CDR3 DNA reads TGTGCCAGCACCCGGGGGGGAGGGGATGAGCAGTTCTTC. The chain has TRBV28 and TRBJ2-1, with 8 bases that match TRBD2. V was pared by 7 bases and J by 8 bases, with 7 bases of the junction left unmatched. Germline V gene data show CDR1 as MDHEN and CDR2 as SYDVKM. This CDR3 comprises 13 residues.

This clone was seen a handful of times. This likely came from a read error, as a far larger clone is one base away. Other nucleotide sequences in the sample specify the same CDR3. This chain uses TRBV10-1 with TRBJ1-5; 10 positions match TRBD1. The germline V gene encodes CDR1 WNHNN and CDR2 SYGVQD (reference sequence). The CDR3 sequence is 17 residues long. CDR3 residues: CASSEGSGTGVNQPQHF. In nucleotides, the CDR3 is TGTGCCAGCAGTGAAGGATCCGGGACAGGGGTTAATCAGCCCCAGCATTTT.

Points on this clone: Other nucleotide sequences from this sample produce the same CDR3. The chain recombines TRBV5-6 with TRBJ2-5; D ambiguous. CDR1 is SGHDT and CDR2 is YYEEEE in the germline V gene. Trimming removed 2 bases at V and 7 bases at J, with 6 bases between. CDR3 size: 11 residues. CDR3 region: CASSFLGTQYF. Written as DNA, the CDR3 is TGTGCCAGCAGCTTCCTCGGGACCCAGTACTTC.

This clone was observed once. The chain is built from TRBV29-1 and TRBJ2-1; 7 nucleotides match TRBD2. The CDR3 is 17 residues long. CDR1 and CDR2 from the germline V gene are SQVTM and ANQGSEA. The V and J ends lost 6 bases and 0 bases, in that order; junction bases with no gene match: 14. The CDR3 DNA follows: TGCAGCGTAAACCCCCTTAGCGGGTTCAGCTCCTACAATGAGCAGTTCTTC. Protein: CSVNPLSGFSSYNEQFF.

The gene calls are TRBV11-3 and TRBJ2-3, with 8 bases aligning to TRBD2. Trimming removed 5 bases from V and 3 bases from J; junction bases left unmatched: 10. Germline V lookup: CDR1 SGHNT, CDR2 YENEEA. CDR3 length equals 16 residues. Here the CDR3 DNA reads TGTGCCAGCAGCCCTGGAAGCGGGAGAGAAACAGATACGCAGTATTTT. Encoded protein: CASSPGSGRETDTQYF.

This chain links TRBV5-1 with TRBJ2-3; D unclear. The germline CDR1 and CDR2 sequences are SGHRS and YFSETQ. This CDR3 comprises 14 residues. V was clipped by 1 base and J by 2 bases, with 8 bases between them. The CDR3 DNA follows: TGCGCCAGCAGCTTGAGGTCTACCACAGATACGCAGTATTTT. It encodes CASSLRSTTDTQYF.

The V gene is TRBV19, the J gene TRBJ2-3; D is possibly TRBD1 or TRBD2 (6 bases each). The CDR3 runs to 15 residues. V lost 2 bases and J 4 bases, leaving 13 bases between the germline ends. The germline V gene has CDR1 LNHDA and CDR2 SQIVND (reference sequence). The CDR3 here is CASSIRGAGADTQYF. The CDR3 DNA reads TGTGCCAGTAGTATAAGGGGGGCAGGGGCAGATACGCAGTATTTT. The entire variable domain, with the rest obtained from reference TRBV19 and TRBJ2-3, is as follows: DGGITQSPKYLFRKEGQNVTLSCEQNLNHDAMYWYRQDPGQGLRLIYYSQIVNDFQKGDIAEGYSVSREKKESFPLTVTSAQKNPTAFYLCASSIRGAGADTQYFGPGTRLTVL.

This clone was detected once. This chain links TRBV25-1 with TRBJ2-4; D is possibly TRBD2 (5 bases). This CDR3 is 14 amino acids long. CDR1 and CDR2 from the germline V gene are MGHDK and SYGVNS. V gave up 3 bases and J gave up 7 bases, with 13 bases separating them. CDR3 region: CASSDRSRGNIQYF. Here the CDR3 DNA reads TGTGCCAGCAGTGATAGATCTCGGGGTAACATTCAGTACTTC.

The genes are TRBV7-8 and TRBJ1-5; no definite D call. V lost 1 base to trimming and J lost 7 bases, with 14 bases between them. Germline V lookup: CDR1 SGHVS, CDR2 FQNEAQ. This CDR3 is built from 15 residues. The CDR3 here is CASSLERLGWQPQHF. In DNA, the CDR3 is TGTGCCAGCAGCTTAGAGCGTCTGGGGTGGCAGCCCCAGCATTTT. The full variable domain, completed using reference TRBV7-8 and TRBJ1-5, is GAGVSQSPRYKVAKRGQDVALRCDPISGHVSLFWYQQALGQGPEFLTYFQNEAQLDKSGLPSDRFFAERPEGSVSTLKIQRTQQEDSAVYLCASSLERLGWQPQHFGDGTRLSIL.

The chain links TRBV19 to TRBJ2-2; TRBD1 agrees at 11 bases. With V trimmed by 7 bases and J by 7 bases, 8 bases remained unmatched. Germline CDR1 is LNHDA and CDR2 is SQIVND (reference sequence). The CDR3 has 15 amino acids. The CDR3: CASTLRTGGGGELFF. The CDR3 nucleotides are TGTGCCAGTACCCTCCGGACAGGGGGCGGCGGGGAGCTGTTTTTT.

The chain couples TRBV14 to TRBJ1-3, with no clear D. The germline gives CDR1 SGHDN, CDR2 FVKESK. The germline V and J ends were trimmed by 1 base and 0 bases, with 13 bases remaining between them. The CDR3 covers 17 residues. The CDR3 spells CASSQGLRLSSGNTIYF. DNA of the CDR3: TGTGCCAGCAGCCAAGGGCTCCGCTTATCCTCTGGAAACACCATATATTTT.

The chain uses TRBV18 and TRBJ1-4; D ambiguous. Germline-derived CDR1 and CDR2 are KGHSH and LQKENI. CDR3 length: 13 amino acids. Trimming stripped 2 bases from V and 8 bases from J, with 9 bases between. The CDR3 nucleotides are TGTGCCAGCTCACCAAGTGCCGGGGAAAAACTGTTTTTT. Translating gives CASSPSAGEKLFF.

This clone turned up a few times. The sample carries other DNA sequences with the same CDR3. The chain joins TRBV18 to TRBJ1-1, with D unresolved. The CDR3 extends over 13 amino acids. Germline-derived CDR1 and CDR2 are KGHSH and LQKENI. V gave up 1 base and J gave up 5 bases, with 8 bases separating them. CDR3 sequence reads: CASSPQGSTEAFF. For the CDR3, the DNA is TGTGCCAGCTCACCACAGGGAAGTACTGAAGCTTTCTTT.

The CDR3, as DNA: TGTGCCAGCAGCTTTGGGGGCCTCGGCACAGATACGCAGTATTTT. The encoded protein is CASSFGGLGTDTQYF. V is TRBV7-3 and J is TRBJ2-3; D may be TRBD1 (6 bases). The CDR3 covers 15 residues. Germline V gene data show CDR1 as SGHTA and CDR2 as FQGTGA. The V end lost 3 bases, the J end lost 1 base, and 11 bases lay between the germline ends.

The sample holds a few counts of this clone. This chain uses TRBV7-7 with TRBJ2-5; a possible D gene is TRBD1 (6 bases). Germline CDR1 is SSHAT and CDR2 is FNYEAQ (reference sequence). The germline V and J ends were trimmed by 1 base and 1 base, with 10 bases remaining between them. This CDR3 is built from 15 residues. The chain's CDR3 is CASSLGQAIQETQYF. DNA for the CDR3: TGTGCCAGCAGCTTAGGACAGGCGATCCAAGAGACCCAGTACTTC.

This rearrangement joins TRBV5-5 to TRBJ1-1; TRBD1 is a possible D gene (5 bases). The CDR3 has 15 amino acids. V was cut by 1 base and J by 4 bases, with 14 bases left in between. The germline CDR1 and CDR2 sequences are SGHKS and YYEKEE (reference sequence). The CDR3 nucleotides are TGTGCCAGCAGCTTGACGGCCAGGGTCGCCACTGAAGCTTTCTTT. This encodes CASSLTARVATEAFF.

The chain joins TRBV5-1 to TRBJ2-6, with D unclear. The CDR3 length is 16 residues. The V end was cut by 4 bases, the J end by 2 bases, with 13 bases between. CDR1 is SGHRS, CDR2 YFSETQ, per germline. CDR3 residues: CASSTGPPTGANVLTF. CDR3 nucleotide sequence: TGCGCCAGCAGCACTGGCCCTCCCACTGGGGCCAACGTCCTGACTTTC.

This chain joins TRBV5-6 and TRBJ2-3, with 8 positions matching TRBD1. Germline V gives CDR1 SGHDT, CDR2 YYEEEE. The CDR3 is made up of 14 amino acids. Germline trimming cut 4 bases from V and 2 bases from J; bases unmatched to any gene: 3. CDR3 residues: CASSLTGVTDTQYF. CDR3 in DNA: TGTGCCAGCAGCCTGACAGGGGTCACAGATACGCAGTATTTT.

This chain links TRBV28 with TRBJ2-2, with TRBD2 matching 9 bases. V shed 7 bases and J 5 bases; nucleotides not matched to a gene: 17. The CDR3 runs to 18 residues. Germline V gene sequence: CDR1 MDHEN, CDR2 SYDVKM. The CDR3, as DNA: TGTGCCAGCATCCCCCGTGGGGGCGGGAGGGCCTATACCGGGGAGCTGTTTTTT. This encodes CASIPRGGGRAYTGELFF. Filled out from reference TRBV28 and TRBJ2-2, the complete variable domain reads DVKVTQSSRYLVKRTGEKVFLECVQDMDHENMFWYRQDPGLGLRLIYFSYDVKMKEKGDIPEGYSVSREKKERFSLILESASTNQTSMYLCASIPRGGGRAYTGELFFGEGSRLTVL.

CDR3 nucleotide sequence: TGTGCCATCAGTAAGGACAGGACCAATCAGCCCCAGCATTTT. Residues: CAISKDRTNQPQHF. This chain links TRBV10-3 with TRBJ1-5, with 7 nucleotides matching TRBD1. Germline V gives CDR1 ENHRY, CDR2 SYGVKD. V trimming: 5 bases; J trimming: 3 bases; junction bases outside the gene matches: 4. The CDR3 extends over 14 amino acids.

This clone was found many times. The chain couples TRBV7-9 to TRBJ1-5; D remains unclear. Per the germline V gene, CDR1 is SEHNR and CDR2 is FQNEAQ (reference sequence). Deletions cut 0 bases from V and 2 bases from J, with 5 bases between. This CDR3 has 14 amino acids. The CDR3 DNA sequence: TGTGCCAGCAGCTTAGCCAGTGGCAATCAGCCCCAGCATTTT. It codes for CASSLASGNQPQHF.

This chain joins TRBV7-9 and TRBJ2-5, with 8 bases identical to TRBD2. Germline V gene lookup returns CDR1 SEHNR and CDR2 FQNEAQ (reference sequence). The CDR3 spans 14 residues. Trimming cost V 0 bases and J 5 bases; bases outside gene matches: 2. Here the CDR3 reads CASSLATSVETQYF. CDR3 nucleotide sequence: TGTGCCAGCAGCTTAGCGACTAGCGTGGAGACCCAGTACTTC.

This chain uses TRBV15 with TRBJ2-1; D might be TRBD2 (6 bases). From germline, CDR1 is LNHNV and CDR2 YYDKDF (reference sequence). The CDR3 runs 17 residues. V lost 0 bases to trimming and J lost 5 bases, with 17 bases between them. The CDR3 DNA follows: TGTGCCACCAGCAGAGATACTTTCCTAGCGTTCCACAATGAGCAGTTCTTC. Translated: CATSRDTFLAFHNEQFF.

This chain's CDR3 is CASSSRRGEYNEQFF. The CDR3 bases are TGTGCCAGCAGCTCCCGCAGGGGGGAATACAATGAGCAGTTCTTC. This chain uses TRBV9 with TRBJ2-1, with D perhaps TRBD1 (7 bases). Trimming removed 4 bases from V and 4 bases from J, with 15 bases in between. The CDR3 runs 15 residues. Per the germline V gene, CDR1 is SGDLS and CDR2 is YYNGEE.

This rearrangement joins TRBV4-1 to TRBJ2-4, with D possibly being TRBD1 (5 bases). The CDR3 has 16 amino acids. The V end lost 7 bases, the J end lost 5 bases, and 21 bases lay between the germline ends. Per germline, CDR1 MGHRA and CDR2 YSYEKL. The CDR3 coding sequence is TGCGCCAGCACCCACTCCCTCATGGGGCTACAAAACATTCAGTACTTC. Amino acid sequence: CASTHSLMGLQNIQYF.

The chain links TRBV19 to TRBJ1-4, with D unclear. Per germline, CDR1 LNHDA and CDR2 SQIVND (reference sequence). Trimming took off 3 bases at V and 5 bases at J, with 13 bases between the two ends. The CDR3 contains 15 residues. The CDR3 loop reads CASSIFVAENEKLFF. The CDR3 region has the DNA TGTGCCAGTAGTATCTTTGTGGCGGAGAATGAAAAACTGTTTTTT.

The chain has TRBV28 and TRBJ2-1, with D maybe TRBD1 (6 bases). Trimming took off 8 bases at V and 0 bases at J, with 11 bases between the two ends. Per the germline V gene, CDR1 is MDHEN and CDR2 is SYDVKM. This CDR3 is built from 14 residues. This CDR3 is CASSDRTSYNEQFF. The CDR3 bases are TGTGCCAGCTCGGACAGAACCTCCTACAATGAGCAGTTCTTC.